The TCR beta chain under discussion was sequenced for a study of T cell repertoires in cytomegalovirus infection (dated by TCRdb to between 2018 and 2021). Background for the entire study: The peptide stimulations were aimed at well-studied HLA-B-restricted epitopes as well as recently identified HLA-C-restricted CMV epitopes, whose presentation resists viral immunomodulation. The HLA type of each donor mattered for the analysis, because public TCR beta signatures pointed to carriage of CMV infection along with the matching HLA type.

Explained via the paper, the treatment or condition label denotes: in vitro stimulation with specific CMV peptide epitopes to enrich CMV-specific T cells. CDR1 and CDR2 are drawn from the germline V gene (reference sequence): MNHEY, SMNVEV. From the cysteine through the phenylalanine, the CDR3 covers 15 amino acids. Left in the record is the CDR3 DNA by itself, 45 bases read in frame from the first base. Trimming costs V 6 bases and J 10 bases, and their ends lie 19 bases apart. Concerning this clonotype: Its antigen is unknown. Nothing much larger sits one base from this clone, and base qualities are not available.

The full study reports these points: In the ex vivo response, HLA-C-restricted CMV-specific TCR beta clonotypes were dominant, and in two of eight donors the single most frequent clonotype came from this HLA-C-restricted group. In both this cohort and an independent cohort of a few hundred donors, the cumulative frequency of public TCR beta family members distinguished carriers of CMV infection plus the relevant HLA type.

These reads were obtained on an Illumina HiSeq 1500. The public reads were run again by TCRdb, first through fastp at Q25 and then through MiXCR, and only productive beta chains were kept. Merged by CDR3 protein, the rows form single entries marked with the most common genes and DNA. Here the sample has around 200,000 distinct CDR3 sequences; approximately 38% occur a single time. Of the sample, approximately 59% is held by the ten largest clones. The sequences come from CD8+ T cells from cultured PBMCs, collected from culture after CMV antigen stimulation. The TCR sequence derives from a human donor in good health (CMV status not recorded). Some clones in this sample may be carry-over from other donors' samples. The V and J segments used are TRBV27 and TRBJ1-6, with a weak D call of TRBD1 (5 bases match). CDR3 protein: CASRLAGQGNSPLHF. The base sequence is TGTGCCAGCAGGTTGGCGGGGCAGGGAAACTCACCCCTCCACTTT.